The subject of this entry is one TCR beta chain. The sample belongs to a study of blood T cell repertoires in COVID-19. This CDR3 spans 13 amino acids. CDR1 SGHAT and CDR2 FQNNGV come from the germline V gene. The V end lost 2 bases, the J end lost 3 bases, and 8 bases lay between the germline ends. Clones were read by immunoSEQ multiplex PCR, and TCRdb kept only the in-frame ones, dropping some. The sample includes 55,000 to 75,000 clones, about 93% of them seen just once. The material sequenced was peripheral blood. J is TRBJ2-7 and V is TRBV11-2, with D perhaps TRBD1 (5 bases). This receptor was identified in a human donor in a cohort sampled during active COVID-19. CDR3 coding DNA: TGTGCCAGCAGCTTATGGGGCGACTACGAGCAGTACTTC. Translation: CASSLWGDYEQYF.